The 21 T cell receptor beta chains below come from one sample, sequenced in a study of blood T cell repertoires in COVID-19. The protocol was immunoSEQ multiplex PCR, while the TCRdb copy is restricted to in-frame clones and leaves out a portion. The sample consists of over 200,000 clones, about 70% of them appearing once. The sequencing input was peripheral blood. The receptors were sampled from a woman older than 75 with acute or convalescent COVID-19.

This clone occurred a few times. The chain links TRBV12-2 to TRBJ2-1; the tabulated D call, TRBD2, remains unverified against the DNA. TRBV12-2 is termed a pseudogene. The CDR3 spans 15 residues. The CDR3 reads CASRLTPGLNNEQFF. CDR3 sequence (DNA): TGTGCAAGTCGCTTAACACCGGGACTAAACAATGAGCAGTTCTTC.

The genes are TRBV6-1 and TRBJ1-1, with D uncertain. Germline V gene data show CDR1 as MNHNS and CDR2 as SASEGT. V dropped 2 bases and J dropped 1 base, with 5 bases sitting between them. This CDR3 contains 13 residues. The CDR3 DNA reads TGTGCCAGCAGTGAACCGCGGAACACTGAAGCTTTCTTT. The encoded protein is CASSEPRNTEAFF.

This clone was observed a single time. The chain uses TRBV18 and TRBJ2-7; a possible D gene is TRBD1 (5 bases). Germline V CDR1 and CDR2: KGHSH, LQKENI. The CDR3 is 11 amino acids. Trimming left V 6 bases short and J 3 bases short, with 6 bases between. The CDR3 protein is CASSDSYEQYF. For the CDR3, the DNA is TGTGCCAGCTCCGACAGCTACGAGCAGTACTTC. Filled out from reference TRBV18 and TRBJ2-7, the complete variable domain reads NAGVMQNPRHLVRRRGQEARLRCSPMKGHSHVYWYRQLPEEGLKFMVYLQKENIIDESGMPKERFSAEFPKEGPSILRIQQVVRGDSAAYFCASSDSYEQYFGPGTRLTVT.

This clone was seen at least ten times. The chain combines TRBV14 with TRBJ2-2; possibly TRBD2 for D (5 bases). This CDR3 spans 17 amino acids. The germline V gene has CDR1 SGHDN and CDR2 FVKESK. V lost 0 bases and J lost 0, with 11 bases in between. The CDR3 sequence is CASSQDRGTANTGELFF. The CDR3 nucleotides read TGTGCCAGCAGCCAAGATCGGGGTACCGCGAACACCGGGGAGCTGTTTTTT.

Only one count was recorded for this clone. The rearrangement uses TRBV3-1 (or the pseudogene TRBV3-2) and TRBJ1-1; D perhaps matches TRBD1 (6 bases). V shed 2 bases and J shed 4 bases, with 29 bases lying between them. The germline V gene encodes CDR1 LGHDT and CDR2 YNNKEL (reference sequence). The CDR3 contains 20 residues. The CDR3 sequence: CASSQRTPDRTTSGTTEAFF. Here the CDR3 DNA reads TGTGCCAGCAGCCAAAGGACACCGGACAGAACCACCTCCGGGACCACTGAAGCTTTCTTT.

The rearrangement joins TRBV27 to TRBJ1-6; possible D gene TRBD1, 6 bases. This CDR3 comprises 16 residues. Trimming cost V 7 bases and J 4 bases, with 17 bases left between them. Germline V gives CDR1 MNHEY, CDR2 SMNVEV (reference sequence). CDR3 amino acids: CASKSGVDSYNSPLHF. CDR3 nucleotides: TGTGCCAGCAAGTCTGGAGTGGACAGTTATAATTCACCCCTCCACTTT.

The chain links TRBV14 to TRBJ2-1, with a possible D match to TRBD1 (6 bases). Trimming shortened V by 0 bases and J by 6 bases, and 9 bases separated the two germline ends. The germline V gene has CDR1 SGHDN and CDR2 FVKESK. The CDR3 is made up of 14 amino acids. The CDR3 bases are TGTGCCAGCAGCCAAGAGACAGGAATCAATGAGCAGTTCTTC. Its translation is CASSQETGINEQFF.

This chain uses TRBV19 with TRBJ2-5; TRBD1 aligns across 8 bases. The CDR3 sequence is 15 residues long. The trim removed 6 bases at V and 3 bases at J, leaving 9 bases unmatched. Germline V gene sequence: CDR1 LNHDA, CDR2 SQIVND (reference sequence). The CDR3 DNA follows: TGTGCCAGTAGAGACAGGGGTATAAGGGAAGAGACCCAGTACTTC. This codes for CASRDRGIREETQYF.

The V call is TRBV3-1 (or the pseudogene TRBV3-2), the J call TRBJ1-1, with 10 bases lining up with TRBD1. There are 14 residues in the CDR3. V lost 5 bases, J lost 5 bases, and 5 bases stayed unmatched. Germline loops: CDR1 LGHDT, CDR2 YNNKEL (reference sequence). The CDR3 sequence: CASSKGQGSTEAFF. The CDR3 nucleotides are TGTGCCAGCAGCAAGGGACAGGGGTCTACTGAAGCTTTCTTT.

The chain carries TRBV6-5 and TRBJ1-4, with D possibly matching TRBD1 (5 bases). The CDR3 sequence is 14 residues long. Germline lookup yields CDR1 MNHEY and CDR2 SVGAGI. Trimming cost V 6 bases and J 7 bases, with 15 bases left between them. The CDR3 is CASSRGGSGEKLFF. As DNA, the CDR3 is TGTGCCAGCAGCCGGGGGGGATCTGGTGAAAAACTGTTTTTT.

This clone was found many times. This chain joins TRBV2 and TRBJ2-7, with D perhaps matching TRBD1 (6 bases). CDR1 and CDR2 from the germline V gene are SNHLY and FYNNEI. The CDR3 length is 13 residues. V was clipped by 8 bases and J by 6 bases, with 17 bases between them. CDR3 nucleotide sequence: TGTGCCAGCGAAGAACATACAGGGAGCGAGCAGTACTTC. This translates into CASEEHTGSEQYF.

In DNA form, the CDR3 reads TGCAGCGCCATCGGACAGGGGAACACTGAAGCTTTCTTT. The encoded protein is CSAIGQGNTEAFF. This chain joins TRBV29-1 and TRBJ1-1, with 8 nucleotides matching TRBD1. Germline-derived CDR1 and CDR2 are SQVTM and ANQGSEA. The J segment lost 1 base and the V segment lost 7 bases, leaving 5 bases of the junction unmatched. The CDR3 extends over 13 amino acids.

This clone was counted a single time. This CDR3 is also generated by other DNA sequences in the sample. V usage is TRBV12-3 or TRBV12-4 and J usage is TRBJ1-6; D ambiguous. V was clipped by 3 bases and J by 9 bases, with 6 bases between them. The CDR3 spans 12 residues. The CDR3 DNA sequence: TGTGCCAGCAGTTTCGGTGGTTCACCCCTCCACTTT. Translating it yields CASSFGGSPLHF.

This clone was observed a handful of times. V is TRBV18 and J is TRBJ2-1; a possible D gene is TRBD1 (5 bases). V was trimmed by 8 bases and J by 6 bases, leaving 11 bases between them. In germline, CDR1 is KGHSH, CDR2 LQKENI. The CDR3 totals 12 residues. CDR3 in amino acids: CASSRQSNEQFF. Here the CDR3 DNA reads TGTGCCAGCAGCCGACAGTCCAATGAGCAGTTCTTC.

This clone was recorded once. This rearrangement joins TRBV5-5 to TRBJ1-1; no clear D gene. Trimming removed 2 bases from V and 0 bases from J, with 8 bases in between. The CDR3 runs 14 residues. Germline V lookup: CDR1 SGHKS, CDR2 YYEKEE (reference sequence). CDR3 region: CASSLQLLNTEAFF. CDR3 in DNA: TGTGCCAGCAGCTTACAGCTCCTGAACACTGAAGCTTTCTTT.

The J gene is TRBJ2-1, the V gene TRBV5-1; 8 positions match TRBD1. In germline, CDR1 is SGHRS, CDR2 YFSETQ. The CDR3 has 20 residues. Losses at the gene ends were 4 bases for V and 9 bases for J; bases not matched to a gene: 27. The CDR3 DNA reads TGCGCCAGCAGCGGTCGCGGTCAGGGGGCGCTTGAGCACAATGGAGGTGAGCAGTTCTTC. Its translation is CASSGRGQGALEHNGGEQFF.

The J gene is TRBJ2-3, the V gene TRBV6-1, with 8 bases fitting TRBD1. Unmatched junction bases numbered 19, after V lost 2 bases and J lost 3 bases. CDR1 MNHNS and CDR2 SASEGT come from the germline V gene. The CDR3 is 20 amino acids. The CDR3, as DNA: TGTGCCAGCAGTGAAAGGTTTGGGGACAGGCTACTTGTGAAGACAGATACGCAGTATTTT. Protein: CASSERFGDRLLVKTDTQYF.

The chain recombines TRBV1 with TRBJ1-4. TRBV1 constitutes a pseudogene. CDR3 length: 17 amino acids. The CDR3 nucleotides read TGCACCAGCAGCCAAGTAAAACCGAGGGATTATAATGAAAAACTGTTTTTT. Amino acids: CTSSQVKPRDYNEKLFF.

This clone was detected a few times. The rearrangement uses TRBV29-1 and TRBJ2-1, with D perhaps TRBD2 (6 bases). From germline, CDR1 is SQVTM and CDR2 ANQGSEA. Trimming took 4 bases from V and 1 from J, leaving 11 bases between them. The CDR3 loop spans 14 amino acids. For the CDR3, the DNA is TGCAGCGTTGTCGGGGGTGAATCCTACAATGAGCAGTTCTTC. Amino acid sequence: CSVVGGESYNEQFF.

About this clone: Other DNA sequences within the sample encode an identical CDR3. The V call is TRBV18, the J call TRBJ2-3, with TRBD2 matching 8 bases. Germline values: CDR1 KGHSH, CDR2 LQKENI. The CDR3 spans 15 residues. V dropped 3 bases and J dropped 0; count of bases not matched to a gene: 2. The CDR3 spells CASSPTGGSTDTQYF. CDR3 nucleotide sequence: TGTGCCAGCTCACCCACGGGGGGGAGCACAGATACGCAGTATTTT.

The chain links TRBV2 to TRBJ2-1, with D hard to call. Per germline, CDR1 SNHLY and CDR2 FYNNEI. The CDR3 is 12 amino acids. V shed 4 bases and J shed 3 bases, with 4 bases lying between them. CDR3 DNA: TGTGCCAGCAGTGCTCTCTACAATGAGCAGTTCTTC. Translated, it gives CASSALYNEQFF.